A selection of T cell receptor beta chains follows, all from one sample in a study of tumor-infiltrating lymphocytes in oesophageal squamous cell carcinoma. TCRdb reprocessed the PCR reads via MiXCR and lists one record per CDR3 protein. The top ten hold roughly two fifths of the sample, which has nearly 20,000 distinct CDR3 sequences, around two fifths seen once. Sequencing was performed on esophageal tumor tissue. These receptors came from a male donor with esophageal squamous cell carcinoma. CDR3s include the opening cysteine and the closing phenylalanine or tryptophan. Each record gives: V gene, D gene, J gene, clone size, CDR3 protein, CDR3 DNA. The D gene is left open where the match is weak. Clone size is shown for a subset of rows, as once, few, many or a class of expanded clone.

TRBV5-1	TRBD2	TRBJ2-3	many	CASSLVRTSGEITDTQYF	TGCGCCAGCAGCTTGGTAAGGACTAGCGGGGAGATCACAGATACGCAGTATTTT
TRBV24-1	.	TRBJ2-5	.	CATSDSTGQETQYF	TGTGCCACCAGTGATTCGACAGGCCAAGAGACCCAGTACTTC
TRBV7-2	TRBD1	TRBJ2-5	.	CASSMGQGFRETQYF	TGTGCCAGCAGCATGGGACAGGGGTTTCGAGAGACCCAGTACTTC
TRBV12-3/TRBV12-4	.	TRBJ2-1	.	CASSPTGYNEQFF	TGTGCCAGCAGTCCGACAGGTTACAATGAGCAGTTCTTC
TRBV20-1	.	TRBJ2-7	.	CSASGGRKYEQYF	TGCAGTGCTAGTGGGGGCAGAAAATACGAGCAGTACTTC
TRBV7-2	.	TRBJ1-2	.	CASSPDRRTYGYTF	TGTGCCAGCAGCCCCGACAGGCGAACATATGGCTACACATTC
TRBV6-1	TRBD2	TRBJ2-7	many	CASRGVYEQYF	TGTGCCAGCCGGGGGGTCTACGAGCAGTACTTC
TRBV7-6	.	TRBJ2-1	once	CASSLARADEQFF	TGTGCCAGCAGCTTAGCGAGGGCCGATGAGCAGTTCTTC
TRBV7-9	TRBD1	TRBJ2-5	.	CASSLGARGSETQYF	TGTGCCAGCAGCTTAGGTGCCAGGGGGTCAGAGACCCAGTACTTC
TRBV5-1	.	TRBJ1-1	.	CASSSLGHTEAFF	TGCGCCAGCAGCTCCCTCGGACACACTGAAGCTTTCTTT
TRBV6-1	TRBD2	TRBJ2-1	.	CASSGGANEQFF	TGTGCCAGCTCCGGGGGGGCCAATGAGCAGTTCTTC
TRBV27	.	TRBJ2-3	.	CASSGGGGPATDTQYF	TGTGCCAGCAGTGGAGGGGGTGGACCAGCAACAGATACGCAGTATTTT
TRBV7-6	TRBD2	TRBJ2-3	few	CASSYRTSGRDTQYF	TGTGCCAGCAGCTACCGGACTAGCGGGAGGGATACGCAGTATTTT
TRBV7-2	.	TRBJ1-2	.	CASSLGDGNYGYTF	TGTGCCAGCAGCTTAGGGGACGGGAACTATGGCTACACCTTC
TRBV7-8	.	TRBJ2-5	.	CASSFTETQYF	TGTGCCAGCAGCTTTACAGAGACCCAGTACTTC
TRBV6-4	TRBD2	TRBJ2-3	many	CASSEREGDTQYF	TGTGCCAGCAGTGAACGGGAGGGGGATACGCAGTATTTT
TRBV28	.	TRBJ2-7	many	CASSFNRELYEQYF	TGTGCCAGCAGTTTTAACAGGGAATTATACGAGCAGTACTTC
TRBV6-1	.	TRBJ2-4	.	CASSSPRGEAYEQYF	TGTGCCAGCAGTTCCCCCCGAGGGGAAGCCTACGAGCAGTACTTT
TRBV6-4	.	TRBJ2-7	.	CASSVQRQALSSYEQYF	TGTGCCAGCAGTGTTCAACGACAGGCACTTAGCTCCTACGAGCAGTACTTC
TRBV2	TRBD1	TRBJ2-4	many	CASSDGGQGGQF	TGTGCCAGCAGTGATGGCGGACAGGGGGGGCAATTC
TRBV7-6	.	TRBJ2-4	many	CASSLGQFSTGELYF	TGTGCCAGCAGCTTAGGGCAGTTCAGCACCGGGGAGCTGTACTTC
TRBV7-8	.	TRBJ2-6	.	CASSLVGLDFSGANVLTF	TGTGCCAGCAGCTTAGTGGGGCTAGACTTCTCTGGGGCCAACGTCCTGACTTTC
TRBV7-8	TRBD2	TRBJ2-3	.	CASSQSWGGGTDTQYF	TGTGCCAGCAGCCAATCTTGGGGGGGGGGCACAGATACGCAGTATTTT
TRBV6-6	TRBD1	TRBJ2-4	medium-sized	CASSYRGTGKTKNIQYF	TGTGCCAGCAGTTACAGAGGGACAGGGAAGACCAAAAACATTCAGTACTTC
TRBV7-2	.	TRBJ1-1	.	CASSLRGNTEAFF	TGTGCCAGCAGCTTACGGGGGAACACTGAAGCTTTCTTT
TRBV19	TRBD1	TRBJ1-1	many	CASSIRTGTMNTEAFF	TGTGCCAGTAGTATTCGGACAGGGACCATGAACACTGAAGCTTTCTTT
TRBV5-6	.	TRBJ1-4	many	CASSRGASVANEKLFF	TGTGCCAGCAGCCGAGGGGCTAGCGTAGCAAATGAAAAACTGTTTTTT
TRBV28	.	TRBJ2-3	many	CAISRGGGRPDTQYF	TGTGCCATCTCCAGGGGGGGGGGCAGGCCAGATACGCAGTATTTT
TRBV6-6	TRBD1	TRBJ2-1	many	CASSYAPGGDEQFF	TGTGCCAGCAGTTACGCCCCAGGGGGAGATGAGCAGTTCTTC
TRBV12-3/TRBV12-4	TRBD2	TRBJ2-3	once	CASSGIAGGADTQYF	TGTGCCAGCAGCGGGATAGCGGGAGGAGCAGATACGCAGTATTTT
TRBV6-1	.	TRBJ2-7	.	CASSPGANYEQYF	TGTGCCAGCAGTCCAGGGGCGAACTACGAGCAGTACTTC
TRBV7-8	.	TRBJ2-3	medium-sized	CASSPFLGGPLADTQYF	TGTGCCAGCAGCCCATTCTTGGGGGGGCCGTTGGCAGATACGCAGTATTTT
TRBV28	.	TRBJ2-3	many	CASSRGGGGTDTQYF	TGTGCCAGCAGCCGAGGTGGGGGTGGGACAGATACGCAGTATTTT
TRBV20-1	.	TRBJ1-6	.	CSATPLEASYNSPLHF	TGCAGTGCTACACCCCTCGAAGCGTCCTATAATTCACCCCTCCACTTT
TRBV7-9	.	TRBJ2-7	medium-sized	CASSRDDYYEQYF	TGTGCCAGCAGCCGGGACGACTACTACGAGCAGTACTTC
TRBV5-6	.	TRBJ2-7	.	CASSFLGYSSYEQYF	TGTGCCAGCAGCTTTTTGGGGTATAGCTCCTACGAGCAGTACTTC
TRBV11-2	TRBD2	TRBJ2-1	medium-sized	CASSLFAGTSGRAQFF	TGTGCCAGCAGCTTATTCGCCGGGACTAGCGGGCGGGCGCAGTTCTTC
TRBV28	.	TRBJ2-7	.	CASSLSSNRAYEQYF	TGTGCCAGCAGTTTATCGTCTAACAGGGCGTACGAGCAGTACTTC
TRBV15	.	TRBJ2-5	many	CATTGEGAETQYF	TGTGCCACGACAGGGGAGGGGGCAGAGACCCAGTACTTC
TRBV7-3	.	TRBJ2-1	.	CASSPGLEGIEQFF	TGTGCCAGCAGCCCCGGACTGGAGGGCATTGAGCAGTTCTTC
TRBV7-2	TRBD2	TRBJ2-5	few	CASSLKLAGGFNEQYF	TGTGCCAGCAGCTTGAAACTAGCGGGAGGGTTCAATGAGCAGTACTTC